The 17 T cell receptor beta chains presented below share a single source sample, sequenced in a study of blood T cells in healthy people across ages. A J-beta primer mix and a sample-barcoded 5' primer were used in a second PCR of roughly 7 to 12 cycles. TCRdb processed the 5' RACE reads anew with MiXCR; each CDR3 protein has one entry. The sample carries approximately 690,000 distinct CDR3 sequences, less than 45% recorded once. Input material: blood. The receptor source for this set is a man of 80 years or more in good health.

J is TRBJ2-1 and V is TRBV20-1; TRBD2 matches at 7 bases. The V segment lost 0 bases and the J segment 3 bases; nucleotides outside the gene matches: 2. CDR1 and CDR2 from the germline V gene are DFQATT and SNEGSKA (reference sequence). The CDR3 is 14 amino acids. The CDR3 region is CSAREASGYNEQFF. In nucleotides, the CDR3 is TGCAGTGCTAGAGAGGCTAGCGGCTACAATGAGCAGTTCTTC.

The chain uses TRBV20-1 and TRBJ2-1, with 9 bases that match TRBD1. The V and J ends lost 3 bases and 10 bases, in that order; junction bases with no gene match: 4. CDR1 DFQATT and CDR2 SNEGSKA come from the germline V gene (reference sequence). The CDR3 runs 12 residues. As DNA, the CDR3 is TGCAGTGCTAGGGACAGGGGAGGCGAGCAGTTCTTC. It specifies CSARDRGGEQFF.

The chain's CDR3 is CASSKSGGRITDTQYF. Here the CDR3 DNA reads TGCGCCAGCAGTAAAAGCGGGGGGCGAATTACAGATACGCAGTATTTT. J is TRBJ2-3 and V is TRBV5-1, with 9 bases that match TRBD2. The trim removed 5 bases at V and 3 bases at J, leaving 10 bases unmatched. This CDR3 has 16 amino acids. Germline V lookup: CDR1 SGHRS, CDR2 YFSETQ.

The table lists this clonotype with a few counts. The genes are TRBV4-2 and TRBJ2-3; D gene ambiguous. V dropped 0 bases and J dropped 5 bases, with 6 bases sitting between them. Per germline, CDR1 LGHNA and CDR2 YNFKEQ. CDR3 size: 13 residues. The CDR3 sequence: CASSQDRLDTQYF. The CDR3 DNA sequence: TGTGCCAGCAGCCAAGACAGATTAGATACGCAGTATTTT.

This chain joins TRBV7-2 and TRBJ2-7; 10 nucleotides agree with TRBD2. The CDR3 extends over 16 amino acids. J lost 4 bases, V lost 1 base, and 7 bases had no gene match. Germline CDR1 and CDR2: SGHTA and FQGNSA. Here the CDR3 DNA reads TGTGCCAGCAGCTTAGTAGGGAGCGGGGGGGCTTACGAGCAGTACTTC. This gives the protein CASSLVGSGGAYEQYF.

This clonotype showed up just a few times. V usage is TRBV28 and J usage is TRBJ2-5; D not certain. Looked up from germline, CDR1 is MDHEN and CDR2 is SYDVKM. CDR3 size: 14 residues. V was shortened by 3 bases and J by 3 bases, with 11 bases between the two germline ends. CDR3 sequence reads: CASSFKGREETQYF. CDR3 sequence (DNA): TGTGCCAGCAGTTTCAAGGGAAGAGAAGAGACCCAGTACTTC.

This clonotype was detected only a few times. The J gene is TRBJ2-5, the V gene TRBV25-1, with 9 bases that match TRBD2. CDR1 and CDR2 from the germline V gene are MGHDK and SYGVNS. J lost 3 bases, V lost 7 bases, and 6 bases had no gene match. The CDR3 runs to 14 residues. CDR3 DNA: TGTGCCAGCATCGGCGGGGGGGCGGAAGAGACCCAGTACTTC. Translated: CASIGGGAEETQYF.

The gene calls are TRBV9 and TRBJ2-1, with TRBD1 identical over 7 bases. The CDR3 is 15 residues long. Trimming removed 3 bases from V and 0 bases from J; junction bases left unmatched: 3. The germline CDR1 and CDR2 sequences are SGDLS and YYNGEE. CDR3 bases: TGTGCCAGCAGCGGCCCAGGGGGCTCCTACAATGAGCAGTTCTTC. This sequence encodes CASSGPGGSYNEQFF.

V gene TRBV25-1 combines with J gene TRBJ1-1; 9 bases fit TRBD1. CDR1 and CDR2 from the germline V gene are MGHDK and SYGVNS. CDR3 length: 18 amino acids. Trimming took 3 bases from V and 1 from J; bases not matched to a gene: 12. This CDR3 reads CASSDPRGQGRRNTEAFF. The CDR3 DNA is TGTGCCAGCAGTGACCCCCGCGGACAGGGGAGGAGGAACACTGAAGCTTTCTTT.

This chain connects TRBV7-2 to TRBJ2-7, with D hard to call. Germline assignment: CDR1 SGHTA and CDR2 FQGNSA. The CDR3 covers 16 residues. The ends were cut back, 5 bases at V and 2 bases at J, with 19 bases in the middle. The CDR3 nucleotides read TGTGCCAGCAGCCCAACCCACCGGTCAGGAGCCTACGAGCAGTACTTC. Amino acid sequence: CASSPTHRSGAYEQYF.

This clonotype was picked up a small number of times. This chain uses TRBV27 with TRBJ2-3; 11 bases are a match to TRBD2. The CDR3 contains 15 residues. Germline V lookup: CDR1 MNHEY, CDR2 SMNVEV (reference sequence). V lost 6 bases to trimming and J lost 5 bases; unmatched junction nucleotides: 7. This CDR3 reads CASRQTSGARDTQYF. The CDR3 DNA sequence: TGTGCCAGCAGACAGACTAGCGGGGCTCGAGATACGCAGTATTTT.

The chain has TRBV6-6 and TRBJ1-1; 8 bases agree with TRBD1. The germline gives CDR1 MNHNY, CDR2 SVGAGI (reference sequence). V dropped 4 bases and J dropped 3; count of bases not matched to a gene: 7. The CDR3 has 15 residues. CDR3 sequence reads: CASSFDRGKDTEAFF. The CDR3, as DNA: TGTGCCAGCAGTTTCGACAGGGGTAAGGACACTGAAGCTTTCTTT.

This clonotype was counted between two and nine times. The chain uses TRBV7-2 and TRBJ2-5; TRBD1 aligns across 9 bases. The germline V gene has CDR1 SGHTA and CDR2 FQGNSA. The CDR3 consists of 16 residues. Trimming took 3 bases from V and 4 from J; bases not matched to a gene: 9. CDR3 region: CASSLVTQQGAETQYF. The CDR3 coding sequence is TGTGCCAGCAGCTTGGTGACCCAACAGGGGGCAGAGACCCAGTACTTC.

The V gene is TRBV7-2, the J gene TRBJ2-7, with 9 bases lining up with TRBD1. The germline gives CDR1 SGHTA, CDR2 FQGNSA. The V and J ends lost 5 bases and 3 bases, in that order; junction bases with no gene match: 8. The CDR3 sequence is 15 residues long. This chain's CDR3 is CASSRGTGGVYEQYF. CDR3 coding DNA: TGTGCCAGCAGCCGAGGAACAGGGGGCGTCTACGAGCAGTACTTC.

The rearrangement joins TRBV12-3 or TRBV12-4 to TRBJ2-5; D is perhaps TRBD1 or TRBD2 (5 bases each). V lost 3 bases and J 5 bases, leaving 16 bases between the germline ends. The CDR3 covers 15 residues. The CDR3 reads CASSFLLGEGETQYF. The DNA of the CDR3 is TGTGCCAGCAGTTTTCTACTAGGCGAGGGGGAGACCCAGTACTTC.

A note on this clonotype: This may be a read error, as it is one base from a much larger clone. The chain links TRBV5-1 to TRBJ2-5; D might be TRBD2 (6 bases). Germline CDR1 SGHRS, CDR2 YFSETQ. With 4 bases removed from V and 11 bases from J, the gap between germline ends came to 21 bases. The CDR3 length is 14 residues. The CDR3 loop reads CASSPPGLNNEQYF. CDR3 bases: TGCGCCAGCAGCCCACCGGGACTTAACAATGAGCAGTACTTC.

The chain recombines TRBV5-1 with TRBJ1-4; D is perhaps TRBD1 (5 bases). This CDR3 contains 14 residues. The germline CDR1 and CDR2 sequences are SGHRS and YFSETQ. V lost 4 bases to trimming and J lost 8 bases, with 15 bases between them. CDR3 protein: CASSLGTGQEKLFF. The CDR3 DNA is TGCGCCAGCAGCCTCGGGACCGGGCAGGAAAAACTGTTTTTT.